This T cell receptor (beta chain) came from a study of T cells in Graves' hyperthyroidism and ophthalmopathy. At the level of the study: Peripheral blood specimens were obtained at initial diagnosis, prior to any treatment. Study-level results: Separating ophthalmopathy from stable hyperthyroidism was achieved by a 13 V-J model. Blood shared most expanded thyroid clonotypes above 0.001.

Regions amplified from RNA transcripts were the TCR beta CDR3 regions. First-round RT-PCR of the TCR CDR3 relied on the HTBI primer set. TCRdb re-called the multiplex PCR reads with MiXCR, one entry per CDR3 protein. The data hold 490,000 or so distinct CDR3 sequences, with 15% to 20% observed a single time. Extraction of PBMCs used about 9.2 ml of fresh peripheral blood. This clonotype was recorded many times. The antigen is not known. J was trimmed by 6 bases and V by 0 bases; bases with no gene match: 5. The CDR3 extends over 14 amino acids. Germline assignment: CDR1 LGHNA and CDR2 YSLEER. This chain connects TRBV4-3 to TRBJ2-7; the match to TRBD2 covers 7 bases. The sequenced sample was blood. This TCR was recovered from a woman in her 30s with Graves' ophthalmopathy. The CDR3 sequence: CASSQERGYSEQYF. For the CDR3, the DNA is TGCGCCAGCAGCCAAGAGCGGGGGTACAGCGAGCAGTACTTC.